This TCR beta chain is from a study of naive and memory T cell subsets. Study-wide results and caveats: Possibly reflecting memory cells re-expressing CD45RA, a few larger clonotypes occurred in naive repertoires, especially CD8.

Both TRBC1 and TRBC2 were covered by a beta constant-region primer of two equimolar oligonucleotides. Ligated cDNA was amplified by four rounds of PCR with nested alpha and beta constant-region primers and SP2. Ligation attached a single-stranded oligonucleotide with a 12-nucleotide UMI and the SP2 primer to the cDNA 3' end. From the UMI-ligation and nested PCR reads, TCRdb called clonotypes with MiXCR, one entry per CDR3 protein. This sample carries 98,000 or so distinct CDR3 sequences, more than 14% of them seen once, and the ten largest clones take 2.8%. Trimming shortened V by 2 bases and J by 2 bases, and 13 bases separated the two germline ends. The CDR3 consists of 15 residues. The germline gives CDR1 ENHRY, CDR2 SYGVKD. Points on this clonotype: Its specificity is not known.

The source material was naive CD8+ T cells from blood. This sequence was found in a human donor in good health. This chain links TRBV10-3 with TRBJ2-7; the D gene is possibly TRBD2 (6 bases). This CDR3 is CAISEGGGVTYEQYF. As DNA, the CDR3 is TGTGCCATCAGTGAGGGTGGCGGGGTGACCTACGAGCAGTACTTC.